Here is one T cell receptor beta chain with its context. The data are from a study of blood T cell repertoires in COVID-19. In the original workflow: Reference gene primer amplification gave nucleated cell count estimates. Produced via immunoSEQ multiplex PCR; TCRdb's table is partial and in-frame only. V, J and clone size are taken as reported in that table, and D and trimming were inferred from the DNA itself. This table has about 75,000 clones, more than 65% appearing once. The clonotype originates from a woman aged 80 or older with active or convalescent COVID-19. Sequences were obtained from peripheral blood.

In nucleotides, the CDR3 is TGTGCCAGCTCACCTGCGGGGGGGTCCTACAATGAGCAGTTCTTC. It translates to CASSPAGGSYNEQFF. The chain links TRBV18 to TRBJ2-1, with TRBD2 identical over 9 bases. The CDR3 covers 15 residues. With 3 bases clipped from V and 1 base from J, the junction kept 1 base outside the gene matches. Germline V gene sequence: CDR1 KGHSH, CDR2 LQKENI.